This T cell receptor (beta chain) appears in the sequencing data of a study of OX40 agonist ivuxolimab in advanced cancers. The CDR3 has 13 amino acids. Germline V gene lookup returns CDR1 SGHTA and CDR2 FQGNSA. V shed 4 bases and J shed 4 bases, with 9 bases lying between them. The protocol was immunoSEQ multiplex PCR, while the TCRdb copy is restricted to in-frame clones and leaves out a portion. The sample carries roughly 74,000 clones, about 87% recorded once. The table lists this clone with a few counts. The TCR sequence derives from an adult with an advanced solid tumor such as melanoma, head and neck, liver or kidney cancer. The chain couples TRBV7-2 to TRBJ2-3; D is unresolved. The input for sequencing was CD4+ or CD8+ T cells sorted from blood, taken in a trial of the OX40 agonist ivuxolimab. The CDR3 protein is CASSSRSSDTQYF. Written as DNA, the CDR3 is TGTGCCAGCAGCTCTCGAAGCTCAGATACGCAGTATTTT. Variable domain in full (rest from reference TRBV7-2 and TRBJ2-3): GAGVSQSPSNKVTEKGKDVELRCDPISGHTALYWYRQSLGQGLEFLIYFQGNSAPDKSGLPSDRFSAERTGGSVSTLTIQRTQQEDSAVYLCASSSRSSDTQYFGPGTRLTVL.